This T cell receptor (beta chain) was sequenced for a study of T cell responses to AZD1222 COVID-19 vaccine. Study findings and constraints: The peak T cell response came first, and repertoires were sampled only after it. Spike-specific TCR breadth and depth grew following two AZD1222 doses.

Worth noting for this clone: The antigen remains unidentified.

This table comes from immunoSEQ multiplex PCR, and its TCRdb copy is limited to in-frame clones, with some not included. The sample comprises around 130,000 clones, about 91% of which are singletons, and 1.5% to 2% rests with the top ten. The germline CDR1 and CDR2 sequences are MNHNY and SVGAGI (reference sequence). With 2 bases removed from V and 8 bases from J, the gap between germline ends came to 21 bases. The CDR3 totals 16 residues. This chain links TRBV6-6 with TRBJ1-1; D is perhaps TRBD1 (5 bases). Specimen: peripheral blood, collected 28 days after the second AZD1222 dose. This clonotype was obtained from an adult who received the AZD1222 COVID-19 vaccine. This CDR3 reads CASSYVLHLYGGEAFF. CDR3 nucleotides: TGTGCCAGCAGTTACGTTTTACATCTATACGGGGGGGAAGCTTTCTTT.